The 28 T cell receptor beta chains presented below share a single source sample, sequenced in a study of identical twins. TCRdb re-derived calls from the 5' RACE reads in MiXCR, one entry per CDR3 protein. The sample has some 500,000 distinct CDR3 sequences; roughly a fifth are singletons. Separately, the same data were catalogued under a study of T cells expressing NK-cell markers.

The sample was CD4+ T cells sorted from blood. The receptors stem from a woman younger than 35 in good health.

This clonotype was seen a few times. The rearrangement links TRBV6-5 to TRBJ1-1; D is unresolved. The CDR3 consists of 14 residues. Germline loops: CDR1 MNHEY, CDR2 SVGAGI. V was pared by 0 bases and J by 5 bases, with 10 bases between. DNA of the CDR3: TGTGCCAGCAGTTACTCGTGGGTTGGGACTGAAGCTTTCTTT. Its protein is CASSYSWVGTEAFF.

This clonotype was seen many times. The rearrangement joins TRBV5-1 to TRBJ2-2; D is undetermined. The CDR3 is 16 residues long. Germline V gene lookup returns CDR1 SGHRS and CDR2 YFSETQ. The V gene lost 4 bases and the J gene lost 6 bases, with 19 bases spanning the gap. DNA for the CDR3: TGCGCCAGCAGCACCTTCCCCCGAGGTGCGGCCGGGGAGCTGTTTTTT. Its translation: CASSTFPRGAAGELFF.

The genes are TRBV12-3 or TRBV12-4 and TRBJ2-1; possibly TRBD2 for D (7 bases). The CDR3 loop spans 16 amino acids. V shed 5 bases and J shed 3 bases, with 17 bases lying between them. The CDR3 sequence is CASSPRGGGGYNEQFF. DNA for the CDR3: TGTGCCAGCAGTCCCCGGGGAGGGGGAGGCTACAATGAGCAGTTCTTC.

V is TRBV29-1 and J is TRBJ2-5; the match to TRBD2 covers 16 bases. Germline-derived CDR1 and CDR2 are SQVTM and ANQGSEA. V was clipped by 4 bases and J by 4 bases; unmatched bases: 9. CDR3 length: 17 residues. The chain's CDR3 is CSVAGTSGGAFVETQYF. The CDR3, as DNA: TGCAGCGTTGCCGGGACTAGCGGGGGGGCCTTCGTAGAGACCCAGTACTTC. The full variable domain, with the rest looked up from reference TRBV29-1 and TRBJ2-5, is SAVISQKPSRDICQRGTSLTIQCQVDSQVTMMFWYRQQPGQSLTLIATANQGSEATYESGFVIDKFPISRPNLTFSTLTVSNMSPEDSSIYLCSVAGTSGGAFVETQYFGPGTRLLVL.

This clonotype occurred a few times. The V call is TRBV12-3 or TRBV12-4, the J call TRBJ2-5, with D perhaps being TRBD1 or TRBD2 (5 bases each). The V end was cut by 4 bases, the J end by 7 bases, with 13 bases between. The CDR3 runs to 13 residues. This CDR3 is CASSWDPRGTQYF. In DNA, the CDR3 is TGTGCCAGCAGTTGGGACCCACGTGGGACCCAGTACTTC.

The chain is built from TRBV3-1 and TRBJ2-1; TRBD2 might be the D (6 bases). Trimming removed 4 bases from V and 8 bases from J, with 12 bases in between. The germline V gene encodes CDR1 LGHDT and CDR2 YNNKEL (reference sequence). The CDR3 covers 13 residues. CDR3 bases: TGTGCCAGCAGCCGCCAGACTAGTTATGAGCAGTTCTTC. As protein: CASSRQTSYEQFF.

This clonotype was counted only a few times. This chain joins TRBV12-3 or TRBV12-4 and TRBJ1-3; D is ambiguous. The ends were cut back, 2 bases at V and 4 bases at J, with 6 bases in the middle. The CDR3 length is 13 residues. CDR3 nucleotide sequence: TGTGCCAGCAGTTTATTTAGCGGAAACACCATATATTTT. Translation gives CASSLFSGNTIYF.

This chain's CDR3 is CASRSFQGRETQYF. DNA of the CDR3: TGTGCCAGCAGGTCCTTCCAGGGCCGGGAGACCCAGTACTTC. The genes are TRBV6-1 and TRBJ2-5; TRBD1 might be the D (5 bases). The V gene's germline CDR1 is MNHNS and CDR2 SASEGT. The CDR3 extends over 14 amino acids. Trimming left V 6 bases short and J 5 bases short, with 16 bases between.

The rearrangement joins TRBV7-8 to TRBJ1-1; D not resolved. Germline V gene sequence: CDR1 SGHVS, CDR2 FQNEAQ. Trimming took off 5 bases at V and 2 bases at J, with 15 bases between the two ends. The CDR3 loop spans 15 amino acids. The CDR3: CASSLHLTSNTEAFF. In DNA, the CDR3 is TGTGCCAGCAGCCTCCACCTTACTTCTAACACTGAAGCTTTCTTT. The variable domain in full, completed from reference TRBV7-8 and TRBJ1-1, reads GAGVSQSPRYKVAKRGQDVALRCDPISGHVSLFWYQQALGQGPEFLTYFQNEAQLDKSGLPSDRFFAERPEGSVSTLKIQRTQQEDSAVYLCASSLHLTSNTEAFFGQGTRLTVV.

The rearrangement links TRBV7-3 to TRBJ2-2; 10 positions match TRBD2. This CDR3 is built from 15 residues. CDR1 and CDR2 from the germline V gene are SGHTA and FQGTGA. V lost 5 bases to trimming and J lost 4 bases; unmatched junction nucleotides: 4. The CDR3 sequence: CASSPIAGGTGELFF. CDR3 bases: TGTGCCAGCAGCCCCATAGCGGGGGGCACCGGGGAGCTGTTTTTT.

This clonotype turned up a few times. V and J are TRBV4-3 and TRBJ2-2; possible D gene TRBD2, 6 bases. Trimming shortened V by 6 bases and J by 7 bases, and 15 bases separated the two germline ends. Germline lookup yields CDR1 LGHNA and CDR2 YSLEER. This CDR3 is built from 14 residues. CDR3 in DNA: TGCGCCAGCAGGCCACAGACTAGGAGCGGGGAGCTGTTTTTT. This gives the protein CASRPQTRSGELFF.

This chain links TRBV4-1 with TRBJ2-7; D not certain. The CDR3 runs 15 residues. The germline CDR1 and CDR2 sequences are MGHRA and YSYEKL. V lost 1 base and J lost 6, with 16 bases in between. CDR3 in DNA: TGCGCCAGCAGCCAAGGGCCGATTGCTACAAGCGAGCAGTACTTC. Its protein product is CASSQGPIATSEQYF.

V usage is TRBV5-1 and J usage is TRBJ2-3; 11 bases fit TRBD2. The V gene end was trimmed by 4 bases and the J gene end by 6 bases; junction bases not matched to a gene: 13. CDR3 length equals 17 residues. Per germline, CDR1 SGHRS and CDR2 YFSETQ. CDR3 coding DNA: TGCGCCAGCAGCCCCGAATCACATAGCGGGGGGGCCGATACGCAGTATTTT. It is translated as CASSPESHSGGADTQYF.

CDR3 protein: CAISESLTANTGELFF. The DNA of the CDR3 is TGTGCCATCAGTGAGTCATTGACAGCGAACACCGGGGAGCTGTTTTTT. This rearrangement joins TRBV10-3 to TRBJ2-2; D may be TRBD1 (5 bases). The CDR3 runs 16 residues. Germline-derived CDR1 and CDR2 are ENHRY and SYGVKD. V shed 0 bases and J shed 0 bases, with 8 bases lying between them.

The rearrangement uses TRBV20-1 and TRBJ1-2, with a weak D call TRBD1 (6 bases). Germline loops: CDR1 DFQATT, CDR2 SNEGSKA (reference sequence). This CDR3 is 13 amino acids long. V was clipped by 2 bases and J by 8 bases, with 15 bases between them. The chain's CDR3 is CSARFTGLGGYTF. The CDR3 DNA reads TGCAGTGCTAGATTCACAGGGCTAGGGGGCTACACCTTC.

This clonotype was recorded a few times. This chain connects TRBV29-1 to TRBJ2-7, with 11 positions matching TRBD2. The junction had 10 bases not matched to a gene; V was cut back by 7 bases and J by 2 bases. Germline CDR1 SQVTM, CDR2 ANQGSEA. There are 15 residues in the CDR3. The CDR3 loop reads CSASGGSTFPYEQYF. The CDR3 nucleotides are TGCAGCGCTAGCGGGGGGTCTACCTTTCCCTACGAGCAGTACTTC.

The sample holds a few counts of this clonotype. The J gene is TRBJ2-2, the V gene TRBV9, with 9 nucleotides matching TRBD1. The V gene end was trimmed by 4 bases and the J gene end by 4 bases; junction bases not matched to a gene: 8. Germline V gene sequence: CDR1 SGDLS, CDR2 YYNGEE. This CDR3 has 16 amino acids. In DNA, the CDR3 is TGTGCCAGCAGCTTCCGGGACAGGGTCCCCACCGGGGAGCTGTTTTTT. As protein: CASSFRDRVPTGELFF.

The CDR3: CATTDRGSEAFF. The CDR3 bases are TGTGCCACTACAGACCGGGGTTCTGAAGCTTTCTTT. The gene calls are TRBV10-3 and TRBJ1-1; D remains unclear. Germline V gene data show CDR1 as ENHRY and CDR2 as SYGVKD. Trimming removed 10 bases from V and 6 bases from J, with 15 bases in between. The CDR3 sequence is 12 residues long.

The genes are TRBV4-3 and TRBJ2-3; unclear D gene. CDR3 length equals 17 residues. Deletions cut 0 bases from V and 4 bases from J, with 17 bases between. CDR1 is LGHNA and CDR2 is YSLEER in the germline V gene. CDR3 in amino acids: CASSQDKARNTADTQYF. In DNA, the CDR3 is TGCGCCAGCAGCCAAGATAAGGCCCGCAACACAGCAGATACGCAGTATTTT.

This clonotype was counted only a few times. The chain couples TRBV5-5 to TRBJ1-2; D is perhaps TRBD1 (6 bases). CDR3 length: 15 residues. Trimming took 4 bases from V and 3 from J, leaving 16 bases between them. Looked up from germline, CDR1 is SGHKS and CDR2 is YYEKEE (reference sequence). The CDR3 sequence is CASSPSTGRDYGYTF. CDR3 in DNA: TGTGCCAGCAGCCCAAGCACAGGGAGGGACTATGGCTACACCTTC.

This clonotype was counted a few times. This chain uses TRBV3-1 with TRBJ1-1; the match to TRBD1 covers 11 bases. Germline CDR1 is LGHDT and CDR2 is YNNKEL (reference sequence). V gave up 1 base and J gave up 3 bases; unmatched junction bases: 10. This CDR3 is 18 amino acids long. CDR3 sequence (DNA): TGTGCCAGCAGCCAAGGTTTTGGGACAGGGGGTTGGTACACTGAAGCTTTCTTT. Protein: CASSQGFGTGGWYTEAFF.

This clonotype was picked up a small number of times. The CDR3 nucleotides are TGTGCCAGCAGCTTAATGCCTAGCGGGACCTCCTACAATGAGCAGTTCTTC. Encoded protein: CASSLMPSGTSYNEQFF. This sequence joins TRBV7-2 and TRBJ2-1; 9 nucleotides align to TRBD2. V shed 2 bases, J shed 0 bases, and the junction held 5 bases outside the gene matches. Germline V gene sequence: CDR1 SGHTA, CDR2 FQGNSA. The CDR3 covers 17 residues.

The chain employs TRBV30 and TRBJ1-5; D is uncertain. Per the germline V gene, CDR1 is GTSNPN and CDR2 is SVGIG (reference sequence). Trimming cost V 2 bases and J 4 bases, with 9 bases left between them. The CDR3 length is 13 residues. The DNA for the CDR3 is TGTGCCTGGAGTCTGACAAATAATCAGCCCCAGCATTTT. It codes for CAWSLTNNQPQHF. The entire variable domain, with the rest obtained from reference TRBV30 and TRBJ1-5, is as follows: SQTIHQWPATLVQPVGSPLSLECTVEGTSNPNLYWYRQAAGRGLQLLFYSVGIGQISSEVPQNLSASRPQDRQFILSSKKLLLSDSGFYLCAWSLTNNQPQHFGDGTRLSIL.

This clonotype was detected a few times. The V call is TRBV12-3 or TRBV12-4, the J call TRBJ1-1; D gene uncertain. The CDR3 has 13 amino acids. V shed 5 bases and J shed 3 bases, with 10 bases lying between them. The CDR3 DNA sequence: TGTGCCAGCAGTAAAAATTTCGACACTGAAGCTTTCTTT. It yields the protein CASSKNFDTEAFF.

This clonotype was counted only a few times. This chain joins TRBV4-3 and TRBJ1-2; TRBD1 is a possible D gene (5 bases). V dropped 0 bases and J dropped 8 bases, with 19 bases sitting between them. The germline CDR1 and CDR2 sequences are LGHNA and YSLEER. This CDR3 comprises 16 residues. CDR3 coding DNA: TGCGCCAGCAGCCAAGATTGGAATCCGGGGGTAGGCGGCTACACCTTC. This encodes CASSQDWNPGVGGYTF.

The gene calls are TRBV10-3 and TRBJ2-3; 8 nucleotides match TRBD2. Germline values: CDR1 ENHRY, CDR2 SYGVKD. After removal of 8 bases from V and 10 bases from J, the junction contained 5 bases not matched to a gene. The length of the CDR3 is 11 residues. DNA for the CDR3: TGTGCCATCCGGTCGGGGGGGCCGCAGTATTTT. It codes for CAIRSGGPQYF.

This clonotype was counted at least ten times. The genes are TRBV6-5 and TRBJ2-1; 10 bases match TRBD1. This CDR3 has 14 residues. After removal of 5 bases from V and 11 bases from J, the junction contained 9 bases not matched to a gene. CDR1 is MNHEY and CDR2 is SVGAGI in the germline V gene. CDR3 nucleotides: TGTGCCAGCAGTCACGGGACAGGGGCTAAGAAGCAGTTCTTC. This gives the protein CASSHGTGAKKQFF.

V gene TRBV6-2 or TRBV6-3 combines with J gene TRBJ2-3, with D tentatively TRBD2 (5 bases). Trimming took off 7 bases at V and 2 bases at J, with 19 bases between the two ends. The CDR3 length is 16 residues. CDR1 is MNHEY and CDR2 is SVGEGT in the germline V gene. The CDR3 DNA follows: TGTGCCAGCACCCCACGAGGACGGGGATACACAGATACGCAGTATTTT. This encodes CASTPRGRGYTDTQYF.